This paragraph covers one TCR beta chain sequence. These data belong to a study of T cells in Graves' hyperthyroidism and ophthalmopathy. J gave up 3 bases and V 7 bases, and 11 bases lay outside the gene matches. The CDR3 totals 16 residues. Germline V gene data show CDR1 as MDHEN and CDR2 as SYDVKM. TCR beta CDR3 regions were amplified from RNA. HTBI primers were used for first-round RT-PCR of the TCR CDR3. Each CDR3 protein gets one entry after TCRdb re-called the multiplex PCR reads with MiXCR. Of fewer than 500,000 distinct CDR3 sequences listed, 13% are singletons. The sequence was obtained from a man aged 25 to 40 with Graves' hyperthyroidism that later progressed to Graves' ophthalmopathy. The chain employs TRBV28 and TRBJ2-2; 7 positions agree with TRBD2. The sequencing input was blood. The DNA for the CDR3 is TGTGCCAGCACCCTCCGGGGGGTGTCATACACCGGGGAGCTGTTTTTT. Its protein is CASTLRGVSYTGELFF. The complete variable domain, with remaining parts taken from reference TRBV28 and TRBJ2-2, reads DVKVTQSSRYLVKRTGEKVFLECVQDMDHENMFWYRQDPGLGLRLIYFSYDVKMKEKGDIPEGYSVSREKKERFSLILESASTNQTSMYLCASTLRGVSYTGELFFGEGSRLTVL.